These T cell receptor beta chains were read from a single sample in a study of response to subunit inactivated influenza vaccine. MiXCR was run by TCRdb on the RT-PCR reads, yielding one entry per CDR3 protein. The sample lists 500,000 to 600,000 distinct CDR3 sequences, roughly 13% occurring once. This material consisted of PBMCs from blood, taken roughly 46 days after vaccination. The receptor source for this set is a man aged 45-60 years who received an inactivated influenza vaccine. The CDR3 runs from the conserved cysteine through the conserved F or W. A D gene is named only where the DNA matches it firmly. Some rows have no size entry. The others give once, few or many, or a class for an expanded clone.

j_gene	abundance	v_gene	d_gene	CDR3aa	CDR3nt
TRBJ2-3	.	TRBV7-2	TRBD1	CASSLEQGAAGTQYF	TGTGCCAGCAGCTTAGAGCAGGGGGCGGCGGGGACGCAGTATTTT
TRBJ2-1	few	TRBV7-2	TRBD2	CASSMGLAGNNEQFF	TGTGCCAGCAGCATGGGACTAGCGGGGAACAATGAGCAGTTCTTC
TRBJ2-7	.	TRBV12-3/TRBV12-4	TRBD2	CASRKGVLAGGSKQYF	TGTGCCAGCCGAAAGGGGGTACTAGCGGGAGGGTCGAAGCAGTACTTC
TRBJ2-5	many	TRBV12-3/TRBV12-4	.	CASSPRQETQYF	TGTGCCAGCAGCCCCCGCCAAGAGACCCAGTACTTC
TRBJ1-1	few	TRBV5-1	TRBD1	CASSIRQGGIMNTEAFF	TGCGCCAGCAGCATTAGACAGGGGGGCATCATGAACACTGAAGCTTTCTTT
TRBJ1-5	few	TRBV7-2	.	CASSHTGGGNQPQHF	TGTGCCAGCAGCCATACGGGCGGGGGGAATCAGCCCCAGCATTTT
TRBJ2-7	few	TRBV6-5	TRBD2	CASSSRRGLGGEQYF	TGTGCCAGCAGTTCCCGAAGGGGACTAGGGGGCGAGCAGTACTTC
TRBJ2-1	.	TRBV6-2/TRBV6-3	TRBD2	CANNVGLAGGDSYNEQFF	TGTGCCAATAACGTGGGGCTAGCGGGAGGCGACTCCTACAATGAGCAGTTCTTC
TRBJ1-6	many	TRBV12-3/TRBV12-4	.	CASSLQDPYNSPLHF	TGTGCCAGCAGTTTACAGGACCCGTATAATTCACCCCTCCACTTT
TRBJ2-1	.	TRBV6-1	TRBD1	CASSPQGASSYNEQFF	TGTGCCAGCAGTCCACAGGGGGCTAGCTCCTACAATGAGCAGTTCTTC
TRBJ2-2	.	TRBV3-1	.	CASSSASWAGELFF	TGTGCCAGCAGCTCGGCATCATGGGCCGGGGAGCTGTTTTTT
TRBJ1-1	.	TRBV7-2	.	CASRLNRVRTEAFF	TGTGCCAGCAGATTGAACAGGGTGAGGACTGAAGCTTTCTTT
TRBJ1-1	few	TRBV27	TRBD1	CASSFQGVGTEAFF	TGTGCCAGCAGTTTCCAGGGGGTGGGCACTGAAGCTTTCTTT
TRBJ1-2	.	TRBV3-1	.	CASSQEIRSYGYTF	TGTGCCAGCAGCCAAGAAATACGGAGCTATGGCTACACCTTC
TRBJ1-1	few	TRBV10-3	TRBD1	CAIRNEGANTEAFF	TGTGCCATCAGGAATGAGGGGGCGAACACTGAAGCTTTCTTT
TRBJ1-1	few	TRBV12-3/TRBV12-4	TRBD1	CASSLTGGGGTEAFF	TGTGCCAGCAGTTTGACAGGGGGAGGTGGCACTGAAGCTTTCTTT
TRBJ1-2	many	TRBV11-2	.	CASSRADVPNYGYTF	TGTGCCAGCAGCAGAGCGGACGTCCCTAACTATGGCTACACCTTC
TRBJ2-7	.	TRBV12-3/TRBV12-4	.	CASSRGQTVSYEQYF	TGTGCCAGCAGCCGCGGACAGACAGTCTCCTACGAGCAGTACTTC
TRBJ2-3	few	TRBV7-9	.	CAGGSGHTDTQYF	TGTGCCGGGGGTAGCGGACACACAGATACGCAGTATTTT
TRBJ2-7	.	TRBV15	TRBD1	CATSTGTGGYEQYF	TGTGCCACCAGTACCGGGACAGGGGGATACGAGCAGTACTTC
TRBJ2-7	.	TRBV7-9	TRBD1	CASSPRPGTGVSYEQYF	TGTGCCAGCAGCCCCCGTCCCGGGACAGGGGTCTCCTACGAGCAGTACTTC
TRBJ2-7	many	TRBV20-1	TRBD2	CSAHLGGSSYEQYF	TGCAGTGCCCATCTCGGCGGGAGCTCCTACGAGCAGTACTTC
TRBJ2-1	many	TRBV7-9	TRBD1	CASSLWDRENNEQFF	TGTGCCAGCAGCTTATGGGACAGGGAAAACAATGAGCAGTTCTTC
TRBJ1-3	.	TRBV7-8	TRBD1	CASSSRQGFGNTIYF	TGTGCCAGCAGCTCTCGACAGGGTTTTGGAAACACCATATATTTT
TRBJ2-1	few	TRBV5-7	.	CASSLYLEVRGANEQFF	TGTGCCAGCAGCTTGTATTTAGAGGTCAGGGGGGCGAATGAGCAGTTCTTC
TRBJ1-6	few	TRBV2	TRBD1	CASSGTENSPLHF	TGTGCCAGCAGCGGGACAGAGAATTCACCCCTCCACTTT
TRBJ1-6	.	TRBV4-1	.	CASSQPGAKTYNSPLHF	TGCGCCAGCAGCCAACCTGGGGCGAAAACCTATAATTCACCCCTCCACTTT
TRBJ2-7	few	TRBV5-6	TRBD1	CASSPKGQGATEQYF	TGTGCCAGCAGCCCAAAGGGACAGGGGGCTACCGAGCAGTACTTC
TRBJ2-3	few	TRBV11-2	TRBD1	CASSLDFPDRGQDTQYF	TGTGCCAGCAGCTTAGATTTTCCAGACAGGGGGCAAGATACGCAGTATTTT
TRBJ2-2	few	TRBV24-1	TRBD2	CATSDFGGGPNTGELFF	TGTGCCACCAGTGATTTCGGCGGGGGACCGAACACCGGGGAGCTGTTTTTT
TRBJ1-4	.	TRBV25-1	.	CASRHEKLFF	TGTGCCAGTCGCCATGAAAAACTGTTTTTT
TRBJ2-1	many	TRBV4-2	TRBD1	CASSSEPRQGTNEQFF	TGTGCCAGCAGCTCCGAACCACGACAGGGGACGAATGAGCAGTTCTTC
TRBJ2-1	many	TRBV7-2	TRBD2	CASSLAGGGNEQFF	TGTGCCAGCAGCTTAGCCGGGGGGGGGAATGAGCAGTTCTTC
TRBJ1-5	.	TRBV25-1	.	CAVGPTGQPQHF	TGTGCCGTAGGACCTACTGGTCAGCCCCAGCATTTT
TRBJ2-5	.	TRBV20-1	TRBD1	CSAREGRTGQETQYF	TGCAGTGCTAGAGAAGGAAGGACAGGGCAAGAGACCCAGTACTTC
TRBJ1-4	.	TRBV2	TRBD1	CASSAARTGALTNEKLFF	TGTGCCAGCAGTGCGGCGAGGACAGGGGCGCTAACTAATGAAAAACTGTTTTTT